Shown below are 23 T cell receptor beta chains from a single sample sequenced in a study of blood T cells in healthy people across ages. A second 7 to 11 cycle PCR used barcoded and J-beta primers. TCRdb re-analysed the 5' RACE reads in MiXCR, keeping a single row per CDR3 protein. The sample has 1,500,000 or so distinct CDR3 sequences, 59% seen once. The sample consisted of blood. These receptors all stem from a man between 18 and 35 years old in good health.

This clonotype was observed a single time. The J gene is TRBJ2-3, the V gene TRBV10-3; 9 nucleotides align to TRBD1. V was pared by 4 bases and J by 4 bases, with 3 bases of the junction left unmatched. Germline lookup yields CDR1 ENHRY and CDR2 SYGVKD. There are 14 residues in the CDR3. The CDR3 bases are TGTGCCATCAGTGCGGGACAGGGCCCAGATACGCAGTATTTT. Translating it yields CAISAGQGPDTQYF.

The CDR3 DNA reads as TGTGCCAGCAGCTTAGATGGACTGGAGTATGACGAGCAGTACTTC. Translated: CASSLDGLEYDEQYF. The genes are TRBV7-8 and TRBJ2-5; a possible D gene is TRBD2 (5 bases). The assigned J gene may be wrong: the sequence end matches TRBJ2-7 better. CDR3 length: 15 amino acids. In germline, CDR1 is SGHVS, CDR2 FQNEAQ.

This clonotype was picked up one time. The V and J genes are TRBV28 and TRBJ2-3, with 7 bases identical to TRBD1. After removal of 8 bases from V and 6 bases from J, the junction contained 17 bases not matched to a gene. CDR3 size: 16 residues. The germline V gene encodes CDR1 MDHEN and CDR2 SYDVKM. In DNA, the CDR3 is TGTGCCAGCCCTAAGCTCGAAGGGGGCCGAGTTGATACGCAGTATTTT. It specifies CASPKLEGGRVDTQYF.

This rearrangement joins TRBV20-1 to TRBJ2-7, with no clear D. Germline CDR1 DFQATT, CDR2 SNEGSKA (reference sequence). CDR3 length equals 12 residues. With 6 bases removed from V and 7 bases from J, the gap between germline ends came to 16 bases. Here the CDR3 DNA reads TGCAGTGCCACAGCCGACCACGGGGAGCAGTACTTC. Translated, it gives CSATADHGEQYF.

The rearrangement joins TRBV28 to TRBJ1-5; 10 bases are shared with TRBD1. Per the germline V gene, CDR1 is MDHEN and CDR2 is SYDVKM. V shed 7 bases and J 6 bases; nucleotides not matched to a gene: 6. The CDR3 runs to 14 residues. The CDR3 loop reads CASTRGQGIQPQHF. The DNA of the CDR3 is TGTGCCAGCACCCGGGGACAGGGGATTCAGCCCCAGCATTTT. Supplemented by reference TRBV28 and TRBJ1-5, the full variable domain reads DVKVTQSSRYLVKRTGEKVFLECVQDMDHENMFWYRQDPGLGLRLIYFSYDVKMKEKGDIPEGYSVSREKKERFSLILESASTNQTSMYLCASTRGQGIQPQHFGDGTRLSIL.

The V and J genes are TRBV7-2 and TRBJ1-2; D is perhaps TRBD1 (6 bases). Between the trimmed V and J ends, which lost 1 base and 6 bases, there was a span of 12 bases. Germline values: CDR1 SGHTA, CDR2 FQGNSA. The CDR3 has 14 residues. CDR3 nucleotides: TGTGCCAGCAGCTTAGGGGGGCGGGCCAATGGCTACACCTTC. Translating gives CASSLGGRANGYTF.

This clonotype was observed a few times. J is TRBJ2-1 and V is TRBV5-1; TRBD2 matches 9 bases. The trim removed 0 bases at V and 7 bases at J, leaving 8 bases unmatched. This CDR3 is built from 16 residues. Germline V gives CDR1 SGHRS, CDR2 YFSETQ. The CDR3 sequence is CASSLDERGDGNEQFF. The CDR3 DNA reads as TGCGCCAGCAGCTTGGACGAGCGGGGGGATGGAAATGAGCAGTTCTTC.

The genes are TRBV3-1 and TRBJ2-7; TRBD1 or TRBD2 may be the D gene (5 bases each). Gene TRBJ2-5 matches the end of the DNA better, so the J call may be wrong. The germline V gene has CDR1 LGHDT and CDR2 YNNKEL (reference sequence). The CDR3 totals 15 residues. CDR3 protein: CASSTQPGAPETQYF. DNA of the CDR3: TGTGCCAGCAGCACCCAGCCCGGGGCACCCGAGACCCAGTACTTC.

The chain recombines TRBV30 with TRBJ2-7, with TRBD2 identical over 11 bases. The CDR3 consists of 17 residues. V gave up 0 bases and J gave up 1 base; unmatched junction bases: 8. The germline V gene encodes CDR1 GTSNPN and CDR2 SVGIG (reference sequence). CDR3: CAWSVARTSGLSYEQYF. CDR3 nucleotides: TGTGCCTGGAGTGTCGCTAGGACTAGCGGGCTGTCCTACGAGCAGTACTTC.

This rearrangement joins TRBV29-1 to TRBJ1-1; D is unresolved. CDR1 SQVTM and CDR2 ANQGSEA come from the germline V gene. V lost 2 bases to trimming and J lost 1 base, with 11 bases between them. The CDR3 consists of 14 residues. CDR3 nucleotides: TGCAGCGTTGAAAGAGTACTAAAGAACACTGAAGCTTTCTTT. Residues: CSVERVLKNTEAFF. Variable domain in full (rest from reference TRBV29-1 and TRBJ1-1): SAVISQKPSRDICQRGTSLTIQCQVDSQVTMMFWYRQQPGQSLTLIATANQGSEATYESGFVIDKFPISRPNLTFSTLTVSNMSPEDSSIYLCSVERVLKNTEAFFGQGTRLTVV.

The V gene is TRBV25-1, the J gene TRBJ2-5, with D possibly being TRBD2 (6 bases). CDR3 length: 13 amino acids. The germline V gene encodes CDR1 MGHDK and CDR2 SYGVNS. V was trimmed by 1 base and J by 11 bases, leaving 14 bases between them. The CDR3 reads CASSEWVSGLQYF. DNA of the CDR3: TGTGCCAGCAGTGAATGGGTCAGCGGGCTACAGTACTTC. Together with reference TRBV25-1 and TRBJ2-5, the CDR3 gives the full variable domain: EADIYQTPRYLVIGTGKKITLECSQTMGHDKMYWYQQDPGMELHLIHYSYGVNSTEKGDLSSESTVSRIRTEHFPLTLESARPSHTSQYLCASSEWVSGLQYFGPGTRLLVL.

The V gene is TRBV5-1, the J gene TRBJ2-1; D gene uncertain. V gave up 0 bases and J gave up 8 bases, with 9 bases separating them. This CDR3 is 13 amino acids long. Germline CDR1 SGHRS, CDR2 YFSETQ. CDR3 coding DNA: TGCGCCAGCAGCTTGGCCGGGTCCGATGAGCAGTTCTTC. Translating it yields CASSLAGSDEQFF.

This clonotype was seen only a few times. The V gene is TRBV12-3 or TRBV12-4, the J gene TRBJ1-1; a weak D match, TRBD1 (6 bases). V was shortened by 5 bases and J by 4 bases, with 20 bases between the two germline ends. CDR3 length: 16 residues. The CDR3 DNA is TGTGCCAGCAGTCCCCGCGGGGGGAAGGGGGTCACTGAAGCTTTCTTT. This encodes CASSPRGGKGVTEAFF.

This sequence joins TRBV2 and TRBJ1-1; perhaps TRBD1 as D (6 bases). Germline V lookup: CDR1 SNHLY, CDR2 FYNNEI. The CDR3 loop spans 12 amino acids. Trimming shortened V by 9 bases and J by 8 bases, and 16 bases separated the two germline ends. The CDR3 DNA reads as TGTGCCAGTCAACAGGGACCCTCCGAAGCTTTCTTT. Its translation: CASQQGPSEAFF.

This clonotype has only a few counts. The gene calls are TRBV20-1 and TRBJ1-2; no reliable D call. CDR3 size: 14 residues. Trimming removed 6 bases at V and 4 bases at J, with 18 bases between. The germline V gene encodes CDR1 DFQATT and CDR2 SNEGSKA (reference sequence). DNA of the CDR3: TGCAGTGCCCAGACCCTGCCGATGGGCTATGGCTACACCTTC. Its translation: CSAQTLPMGYGYTF.

The CDR3 sequence is CSVFGDSTDTQYF. CDR3 DNA sequence: TGCAGTGTCTTCGGGGATAGCACAGATACGCAGTATTTT. This chain connects TRBV20-1 to TRBJ2-3; D possibly corresponds to TRBD2 (5 bases). V was trimmed by 7 bases and J by 0 bases, leaving 11 bases between them. Germline V lookup: CDR1 DFQATT, CDR2 SNEGSKA (reference sequence). CDR3 length equals 13 residues.

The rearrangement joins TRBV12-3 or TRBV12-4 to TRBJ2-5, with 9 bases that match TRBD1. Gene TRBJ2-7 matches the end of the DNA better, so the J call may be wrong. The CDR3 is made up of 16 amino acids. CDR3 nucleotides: TGTGCCAGCAGCCCCGCCGGGACAGGGCTTACCTACGAGCAGTACTTC. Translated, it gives CASSPAGTGLTYEQYF.

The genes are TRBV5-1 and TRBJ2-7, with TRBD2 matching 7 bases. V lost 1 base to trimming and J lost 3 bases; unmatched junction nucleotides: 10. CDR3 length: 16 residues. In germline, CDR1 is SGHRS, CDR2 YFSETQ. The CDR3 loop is CASSLTSENFYYEQYF. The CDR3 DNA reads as TGCGCCAGCAGCTTGACTAGCGAGAACTTCTACTACGAGCAGTACTTC.

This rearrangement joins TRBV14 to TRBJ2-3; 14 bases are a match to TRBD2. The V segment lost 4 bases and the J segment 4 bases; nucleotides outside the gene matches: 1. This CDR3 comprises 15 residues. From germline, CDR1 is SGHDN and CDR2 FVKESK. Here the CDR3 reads CASSPTSGRADTQYF. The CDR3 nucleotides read TGTGCCAGCAGCCCGACTAGCGGGAGGGCAGATACGCAGTATTTT. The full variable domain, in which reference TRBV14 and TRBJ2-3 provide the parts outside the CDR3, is EAGVTQFPSHSVIEKGQTVTLRCDPISGHDNLYWYRRVMGKEIKFLLHFVKESKQDESGMPNNRFLAERTGGTYSTLKVQPAELEDSGVYFCASSPTSGRADTQYFGPGTRLTVL.

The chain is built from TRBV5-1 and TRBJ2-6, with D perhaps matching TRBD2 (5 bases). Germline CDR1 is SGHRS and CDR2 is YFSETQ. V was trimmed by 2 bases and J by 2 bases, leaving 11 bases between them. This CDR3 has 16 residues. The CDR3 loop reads CASSFRGPTGANVLTF. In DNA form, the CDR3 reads TGCGCCAGCAGCTTTCGGGGTCCGACTGGGGCCAACGTCCTGACTTTC.

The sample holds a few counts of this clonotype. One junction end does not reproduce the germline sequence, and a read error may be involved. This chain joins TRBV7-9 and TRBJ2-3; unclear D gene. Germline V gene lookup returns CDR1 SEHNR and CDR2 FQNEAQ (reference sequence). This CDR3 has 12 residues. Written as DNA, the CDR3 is TGTGCCAGCAGCTTAGTAGCAGATACGCGGTATTTT. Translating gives CASSLVADTRYF.

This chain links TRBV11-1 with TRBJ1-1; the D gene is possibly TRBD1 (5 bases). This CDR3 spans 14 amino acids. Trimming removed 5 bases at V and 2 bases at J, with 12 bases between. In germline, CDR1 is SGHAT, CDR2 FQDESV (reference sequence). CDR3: CASSTGQDNTEAFF. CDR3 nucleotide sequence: TGTGCCAGCAGCACCGGACAAGATAACACTGAAGCTTTCTTT.

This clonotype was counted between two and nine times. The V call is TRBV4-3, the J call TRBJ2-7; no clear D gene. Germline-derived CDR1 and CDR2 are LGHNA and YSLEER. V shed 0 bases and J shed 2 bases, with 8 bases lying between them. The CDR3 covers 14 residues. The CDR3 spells CASSQEPGTYEQYF. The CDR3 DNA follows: TGCGCCAGCAGCCAAGAGCCAGGCACCTACGAGCAGTACTTC.